This T cell receptor beta chain was observed in a study of CD8 T cells in ankylosing spondylitis. The study's findings and limits: Ankylosing spondylitis blood seemed to carry a telltale TCR beta motif made of fewer than ten highly homologous variants. Disease-linked clones reportedly concentrated significantly in matched ankylosing spondylitis synovial fluid.

TCRdb reprocessed the 5' RACE reads with MiXCR, giving one entry per CDR3 protein. The sample carries a few hundred thousand distinct CDR3 sequences, roughly 20% recorded once. This clonotype was seen a handful of times. Its matching antigen is unknown. Germline V gene sequence: CDR1 MNHNS, CDR2 SASEGT. V lost 10 bases and J lost 1; bases outside the gene matches: 9. The CDR3 covers 14 residues. The gene calls are TRBV6-1 and TRBJ1-1; 7 bases fit TRBD1. Sequencing used blood, either unsorted or a sorted T cell fraction (not recorded which). This TCR was recovered from a female donor with ankylosing spondylitis or in good health (not recorded which). In nucleotides, the CDR3 is TGTGCCACCACACAGGGGACGACGAACACTGAAGCTTTCTTT. Protein: CATTQGTTNTEAFF.